This T cell receptor (beta chain) emerged from a study of cytomegalovirus exposure and HLA in healthy donors. Study outcomes and limitations: In the 120 or so validation repertoires, approximately 94% of cluster scores exceeded 0, per a later analysis. The study put 150 to 200 TCR beta chains on its list as cytomegalovirus-associated.

Assay used: immunoSEQ multiplex PCR; TCRdb lists only in-frame clones, some missing. The sample has 45,000 to 70,000 clones, over 90% seen once. About this clone: The target antigen is unknown.

The V gene lost 3 bases and the J gene lost 4 bases, with 9 bases spanning the gap. CDR1 SQVTM and CDR2 ANQGSEA come from the germline V gene. This CDR3 contains 12 residues. Sequenced sample: PBMCs. This chain links TRBV29-1 with TRBJ1-1; the D gene is possibly TRBD1 (5 bases). The clonotype was recovered from a woman aged 18-29 years in good health and CMV-seronegative. DNA for the CDR3: TGCAGCGTTGACCAGGGAGGCACTGAAGCTTTCTTT. The encoded protein is CSVDQGGTEAFF.